The T cell receptor beta chain described here comes from a study of identical twins. Notes on the study in general: Insertions ran lower in abundant cord blood beta clonotypes, though not in memory repertoires. Out-of-frame alpha sequences shared between twins exhibited an excess of low generation probability.

Comment on this clonotype: Its specificity is unknown.

TCRdb fed the 5' RACE reads into MiXCR, producing one record per CDR3 protein. The sample holds 1.5 million to 2 million distinct CDR3 sequences; more than 30% are singletons and the top ten take approximately 0.29%. Sequences were obtained from cord blood. This sequence originates from a newborn girl in good health.

The CDR3 DNA reads as TGTGCCAGCAGGACAGTCAACAGGGAAAGCCCCTACGAGCAGTACTTC. Protein: CASRTVNRESPYEQYF. The chain is built from TRBV27 and TRBJ2-7, with TRBD1 as a possible D gene (6 bases). Looked up from germline, CDR1 is MNHEY and CDR2 is SMNVEV (reference sequence). V was clipped by 6 bases and J by 2 bases, with 20 bases between them. The CDR3 consists of 16 residues.